The rows below give T cell receptor beta chains drawn from one sample of a study of T cells in localized non-small cell lung cancer. Profiled with immunoSEQ multiplex PCR; TCRdb holds only in-frame clones, not every one. The table shows about 83,000 clones, with 80% occurring only once. Sequenced here: peripheral blood, sampled before any cancer treatment. The receptors were sampled from an older female donor with stage I lung adenocarcinoma. Each CDR3 is given with its conserved first and last residue. Fields, in order: clone size, D gene, V gene, J gene, CDR3 protein, CDR3 DNA. D genes are given only for firm matches. Expanded clones get a size class; other rows say once, few or many, or leave the size out.

.	.	TRBV30	TRBJ1-1	CAWSVPDLGVNTEAFF	TGTGCCTGGAGTGTACCGGACCTAGGAGTGAACACTGAAGCTTTCTTT
.	.	TRBV18	TRBJ1-2	CASSPRTIRPGRHGYTF	TGTGCCAGCTCACCTCGTACTATAAGACCGGGGCGGCATGGCTACACCTTC
few	TRBD1	TRBV29-1	TRBJ1-1	CSVSWTGNTEAFF	TGCAGCGTTTCCTGGACAGGGAACACTGAAGCTTTCTTT
.	.	TRBV7-8	TRBJ2-7	CASSRGTATYEQYF	TGTGCCAGCAGCCGAGGGACTGCTACCTACGAGCAGTACTTC
.	.	TRBV7-9	TRBJ1-4	CASSQMGGGEKLFF	TGTGCCAGCAGCCAAATGGGAGGAGGTGAAAAACTGTTTTTT
.	TRBD1	TRBV6-5	TRBJ1-2	CASTSGTGVNYGYTF	TGTGCCAGCACCTCCGGGACAGGGGTGAACTATGGCTACACCTTC
.	.	TRBV30	TRBJ2-3	CAWSIDFTDTQYF	TGTGCCTGGAGTATAGACTTCACAGATACGCAGTATTTT
.	.	TRBV10-3	TRBJ1-4	CAISESVGEKLFF	TGTGCCATCAGCGAATCGGTCGGTGAAAAACTGTTTTTT
.	.	TRBV19	TRBJ1-1	CASSDRITEAFF	TGTGCCAGTAGTGACCGGATCACTGAAGCTTTCTTT
.	TRBD2	TRBV7-9	TRBJ2-2	CASSSTSGGLTGELFF	TGTGCCAGCAGCTCGACTAGCGGGGGCCTCACCGGGGAGCTGTTTTTT
.	.	TRBV7-8	TRBJ2-7	CASSLGLGATYEQYF	TGTGCCAGCAGCTTAGGCCTGGGGGCAACCTACGAGCAGTACTTC
few	TRBD1	TRBV6-5	TRBJ1-1	CASSTGTVNTEAFF	TGTGCCAGCAGTACCGGGACAGTGAACACTGAAGCTTTCTTT
.	.	TRBV2	TRBJ2-3	CASSEGVDPIDTQYF	TGTGCCAGCAGTGAAGGGGTTGACCCCATAGATACGCAGTATTTT
.	.	TRBV5-1	TRBJ2-3	CASSLNADTQYF	TGCGCCAGCAGCTTGAACGCAGATACGCAGTATTTT
.	.	TRBV5-4	TRBJ1-1	CASSGATMNTEAFF	TGTGCCAGCAGCGGCGCTACGATGAACACTGAAGCTTTCTTT
.	.	TRBV4-1	TRBJ2-3	CASSQAPTDTQYF	TGCGCCAGCAGCCAAGCCCCGACAGATACGCAGTATTTT
.	.	TRBV6-5	TRBJ2-7	CASSYSGRDYEQYF	TGTGCCAGCAGTTACTCGGGACGGGACTACGAGCAGTACTTC
.	.	TRBV7-9	TRBJ2-7	CASSFFRSYEQYF	TGTGCCAGCAGCTTCTTTCGCTCCTACGAGCAGTACTTC
.	TRBD1	TRBV28	TRBJ2-7	CASSWDRGYDEQYF	TGTGCCAGCAGTTGGGACAGGGGGTACGACGAGCAGTACTTC
.	.	TRBV4-3	TRBJ1-2	CASSQVRGADYGYTF	TGCGCCAGCAGCCAAGTCAGGGGAGCTGACTATGGCTACACCTTC
.	.	TRBV28	TRBJ1-4	CASSPVGRGLNEKLFF	TGTGCCAGCAGTCCTGTGGGGAGAGGGCTTAATGAAAAACTGTTTTTT
.	TRBD2	TRBV28	TRBJ2-2	CASSAPGGTIGELFF	TGTGCCAGCAGTGCCCCCGGGGGGACGATAGGGGAGCTGTTTTTT
once	TRBD1	TRBV4-2	TRBJ2-7	CASGAQGALGVEQYF	TGTGCCAGCGGCGCCCAGGGGGCCCTCGGCGTCGAGCAGTACTTC
.	.	TRBV5-1	TRBJ2-1	CASSLAGANLNEQFF	TGCGCCAGCAGCTTGGCGGGGGCGAATCTCAATGAGCAGTTCTTC
.	.	TRBV29-1	TRBJ2-7	CSVEGQTAYEQYF	TGCAGCGTTGAAGGTCAGACCGCCTACGAGCAGTACTTC
.	.	TRBV14	TRBJ2-1	CASSRNADSFNEQFF	TGTGCCAGCAGCCGTAATGCCGACAGTTTCAATGAGCAGTTCTTC